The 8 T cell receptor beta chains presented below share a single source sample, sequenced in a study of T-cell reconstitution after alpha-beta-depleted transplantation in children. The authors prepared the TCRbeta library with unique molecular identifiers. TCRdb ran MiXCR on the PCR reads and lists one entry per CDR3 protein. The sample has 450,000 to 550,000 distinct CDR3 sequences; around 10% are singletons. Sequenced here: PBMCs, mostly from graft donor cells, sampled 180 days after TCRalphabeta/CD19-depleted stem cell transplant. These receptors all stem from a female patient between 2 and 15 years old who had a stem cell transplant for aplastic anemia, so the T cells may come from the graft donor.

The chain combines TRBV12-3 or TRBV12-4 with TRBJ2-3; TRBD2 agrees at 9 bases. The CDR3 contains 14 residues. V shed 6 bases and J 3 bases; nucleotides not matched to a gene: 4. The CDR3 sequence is CASSRTSDTDTQYF. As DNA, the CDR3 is TGTGCCAGCAGCCGGACTAGCGATACAGATACGCAGTATTTT.

CDR3 DNA sequence: TGTGCCAGTAGTCTCCCGGGACATCCCTACAATGAGCAGTTCTTC. It yields the protein CASSLPGHPYNEQFF. The chain has TRBV19 and TRBJ2-1, with D possibly matching TRBD1 (6 bases). In germline, CDR1 is LNHDA, CDR2 SQIVND (reference sequence). V gave up 5 bases and J gave up 2 bases, with 13 bases separating them. The CDR3 loop spans 15 amino acids. Full variable domain (missing parts from reference TRBV19 and TRBJ2-1): DGGITQSPKYLFRKEGQNVTLSCEQNLNHDAMYWYRQDPGQGLRLIYYSQIVNDFQKGDIAEGYSVSREKKESFPLTVTSAQKNPTAFYLCASSLPGHPYNEQFFGPGTRLTVL.

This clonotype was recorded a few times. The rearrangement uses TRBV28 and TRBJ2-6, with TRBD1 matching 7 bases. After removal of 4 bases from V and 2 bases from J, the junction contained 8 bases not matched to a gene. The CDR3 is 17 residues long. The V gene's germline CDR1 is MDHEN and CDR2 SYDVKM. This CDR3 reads CASSSSNRGTGANVLTF. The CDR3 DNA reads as TGTGCCAGCAGTTCCTCCAACAGGGGAACTGGGGCCAACGTCCTGACTTTC.

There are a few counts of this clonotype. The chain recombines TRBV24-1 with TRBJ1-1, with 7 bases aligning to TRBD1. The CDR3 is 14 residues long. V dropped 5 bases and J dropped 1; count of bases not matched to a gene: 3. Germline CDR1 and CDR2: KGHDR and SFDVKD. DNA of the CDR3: TGTGCCACCAGTGCCCAGGGGGGGAACACTGAAGCTTTCTTT. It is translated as CATSAQGGNTEAFF.

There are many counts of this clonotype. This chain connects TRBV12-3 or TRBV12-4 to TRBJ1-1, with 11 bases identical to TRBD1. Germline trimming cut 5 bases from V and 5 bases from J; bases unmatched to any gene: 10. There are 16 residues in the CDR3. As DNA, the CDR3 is TGTGCCAGCAGTGGGGGACAGGGGGTAAGACAGACTGAAGCTTTCTTT. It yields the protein CASSGGQGVRQTEAFF.

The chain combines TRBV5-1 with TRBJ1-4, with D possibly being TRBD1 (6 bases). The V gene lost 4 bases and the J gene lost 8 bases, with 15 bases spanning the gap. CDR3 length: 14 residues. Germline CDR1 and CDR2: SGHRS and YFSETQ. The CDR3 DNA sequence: TGCGCCAGCAGCATGTCTTCTCAGGGGGAAAAACTGTTTTTT. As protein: CASSMSSQGEKLFF. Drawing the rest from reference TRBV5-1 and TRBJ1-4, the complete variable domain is KAGVTQTPRYLIKTRGQQVTLSCSPISGHRSVSWYQQTPGQGLQFLFEYFSETQRNKGNFPGRFSGRQFSNSRSEMNVSTLELGDSALYLCASSMSSQGEKLFFGSGTQLSVL.

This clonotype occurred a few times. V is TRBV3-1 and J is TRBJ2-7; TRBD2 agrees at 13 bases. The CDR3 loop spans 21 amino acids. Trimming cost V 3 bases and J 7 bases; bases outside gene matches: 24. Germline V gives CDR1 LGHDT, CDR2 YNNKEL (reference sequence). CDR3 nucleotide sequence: TGTGCCAGCAGCCATCCCCCCGCTCGTACTAGCGGGAGGGCCGACGCCCTGGAGCAGTACTTC. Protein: CASSHPPARTSGRADALEQYF.

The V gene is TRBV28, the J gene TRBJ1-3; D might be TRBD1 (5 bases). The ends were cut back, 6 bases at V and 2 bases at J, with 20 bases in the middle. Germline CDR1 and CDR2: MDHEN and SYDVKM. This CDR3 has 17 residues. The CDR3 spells CASSRAGGRGAGNTIYF. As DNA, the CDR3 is TGTGCCAGCAGCAGGGCCGGGGGACGCGGTGCTGGAAACACCATATATTTT.